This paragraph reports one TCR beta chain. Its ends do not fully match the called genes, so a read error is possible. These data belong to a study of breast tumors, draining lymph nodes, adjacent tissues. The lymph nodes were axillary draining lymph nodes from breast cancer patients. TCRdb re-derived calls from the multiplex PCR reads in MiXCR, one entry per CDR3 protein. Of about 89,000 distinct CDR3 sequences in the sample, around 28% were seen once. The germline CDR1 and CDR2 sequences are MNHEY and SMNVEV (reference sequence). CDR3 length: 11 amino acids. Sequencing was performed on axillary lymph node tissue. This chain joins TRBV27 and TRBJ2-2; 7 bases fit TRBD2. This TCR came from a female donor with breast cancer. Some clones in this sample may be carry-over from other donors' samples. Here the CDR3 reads CASSLGGELSF. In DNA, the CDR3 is TGTGCCAGCAGTTTAGGGGGGGAGCTGTCTTTT.